The clone carrying this T cell receptor (beta chain) was recorded a few times. This sample is drawn from a study of blood T cell repertoires in COVID-19. Assay: immunoSEQ multiplex PCR; the TCRdb copy retains only in-frame clones and omits some. The data contain around 130,000 clones, approximately 80% of them singletons. The germline V and J ends were trimmed by 2 bases and 6 bases, with 14 bases remaining between them. The CDR3 consists of 14 residues. Germline V gene lookup returns CDR1 SEHNR and CDR2 FQNEAQ (reference sequence). Sequencing used peripheral blood. The rearrangement joins TRBV7-9 to TRBJ2-7; D perhaps matches TRBD1 (5 bases). The TCR sequence derives from a man between 35 and 55 years old with active or convalescent COVID-19. The CDR3 loop reads CASSLRQSQGEQYF. The CDR3 DNA reads TGTGCCAGCAGCTTACGACAGTCACAAGGCGAGCAGTACTTC.